This T cell receptor beta chain was identified in a study of T cell changes during pregnancy in multiple sclerosis. The CDR3 spans 16 residues. Per germline, CDR1 LNHNV and CDR2 YYDKDF (reference sequence). V was trimmed by 0 bases and J by 4 bases, leaving 15 bases between them. Here immunoSEQ multiplex PCR was the method, and the copy in TCRdb shows in-frame clones only, minus some. This sample has tens of thousands of clones, with around 92% found just once. This chain uses TRBV15 with TRBJ1-2; D gene uncertain. Sequences were derived from CD4+ T cells from peripheral blood mononuclear cells, sampled after pregnancy. This TCR derives from a female donor with multiple sclerosis, enrolled in a pregnancy study. This CDR3 reads CATSRDLEGSLYGYTF. In DNA, the CDR3 is TGTGCCACCAGCAGAGATCTAGAAGGGAGCCTCTATGGCTACACCTTC.